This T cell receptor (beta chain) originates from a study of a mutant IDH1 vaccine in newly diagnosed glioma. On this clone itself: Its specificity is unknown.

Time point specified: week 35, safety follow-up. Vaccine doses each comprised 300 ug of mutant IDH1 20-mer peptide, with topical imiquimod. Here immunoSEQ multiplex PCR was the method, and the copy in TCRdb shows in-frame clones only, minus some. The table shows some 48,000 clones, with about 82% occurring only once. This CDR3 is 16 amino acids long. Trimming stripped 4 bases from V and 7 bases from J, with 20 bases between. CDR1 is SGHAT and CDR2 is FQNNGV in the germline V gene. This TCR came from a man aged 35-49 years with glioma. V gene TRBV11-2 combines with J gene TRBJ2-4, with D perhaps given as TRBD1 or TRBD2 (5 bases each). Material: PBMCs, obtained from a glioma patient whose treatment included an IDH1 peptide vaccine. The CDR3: CASSSPGTNGVNIQYF. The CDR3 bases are TGTGCCAGCAGCTCCCCTGGGACCAATGGGGTCAACATTCAGTACTTC.